Listed below are T cell receptor beta chains from one sample, sequenced in a study of blood T cell repertoires in COVID-19. TCRdb keeps only in-frame clones here, not all; method: immunoSEQ multiplex PCR. Of roughly 100,000 clones in the sample, about three quarters are singletons; the top ten hold 6% to 8.5%. Sequenced sample: peripheral blood. The receptor source for this set is a man in his 70s with acute or convalescent COVID-19. Both conserved end residues are part of each CDR3. Rows give clone size only sometimes, using once, few, many, or a class for an expanded clone.

V,size,J,CDR3
TRBV12-3/TRBV12-4,-,TRBJ1-1,CASSFQGSTEAFF
TRBV19,-,TRBJ2-2,CATLDSGELFF
TRBV2,-,TRBJ2-3,CASISEAGASTDTQYF
TRBV7-2,few,TRBJ2-5,CASSPSPQGETQYF
TRBV6-5,-,TRBJ2-1,CASSLDRGRGRTFF
TRBV28,-,TRBJ2-1,CASSLGHYNEQFF
TRBV12-5,-,TRBJ2-2,CASGQTSNTGELFF
TRBV5-1,-,TRBJ1-2,CASSFPGQGYGYTF
TRBV7-7,-,TRBJ2-5,CASSLAGTSGQETQYF
TRBV3-1/TRBV3-2,-,TRBJ1-3,CASSPDGGSGNTIYF
TRBV6-5,-,TRBJ1-2,CASSYSGGDYGYTF
TRBV27,-,TRBJ2-3,CASSRWTGTDTQYF
TRBV28,-,TRBJ2-7,CASSNTGGSGLYSYEQYF
TRBV5-1,few,TRBJ1-4,CASSSTPGTGSEKLFF
TRBV30,-,TRBJ1-6,CAWSQEDSSYNSPLHF
TRBV7-2,few,TRBJ1-5,CASSVDTDQPQHF
TRBV15,-,TRBJ2-2,CATSRVSGNTGELFF
TRBV4-1,-,TRBJ1-6,CASSQAHPGSSYNSPLHF
TRBV7-2,-,TRBJ2-4,CASSLNPPNSGGNIQYF
TRBV2,-,TRBJ2-7,CASSEGQGLEEQYF
TRBV7-9,-,TRBJ2-2,CASSLVGLANTGELFF
TRBV7-9,-,TRBJ1-2,CASSEGDGYTF
TRBV7-9,many,TRBJ1-2,CAEGRGNYGYTF
TRBV6-5,-,TRBJ2-1,CASAQGLHNEQFF
TRBV7-3,-,TRBJ1-1,CASSLSGSAEAFF
TRBV9,-,TRBJ1-6,CASSVQGSASYNSPLHF
TRBV5-1,few,TRBJ1-2,CASSPREPYGYTF
TRBV5-6,-,TRBJ1-4,CASSLAGTVNEKLFF
TRBV6-6,-,TRBJ2-7,CASSPPGLAGGPSNEQYF
TRBV5-5,-,TRBJ1-5,CASSLGQGPQPQHF